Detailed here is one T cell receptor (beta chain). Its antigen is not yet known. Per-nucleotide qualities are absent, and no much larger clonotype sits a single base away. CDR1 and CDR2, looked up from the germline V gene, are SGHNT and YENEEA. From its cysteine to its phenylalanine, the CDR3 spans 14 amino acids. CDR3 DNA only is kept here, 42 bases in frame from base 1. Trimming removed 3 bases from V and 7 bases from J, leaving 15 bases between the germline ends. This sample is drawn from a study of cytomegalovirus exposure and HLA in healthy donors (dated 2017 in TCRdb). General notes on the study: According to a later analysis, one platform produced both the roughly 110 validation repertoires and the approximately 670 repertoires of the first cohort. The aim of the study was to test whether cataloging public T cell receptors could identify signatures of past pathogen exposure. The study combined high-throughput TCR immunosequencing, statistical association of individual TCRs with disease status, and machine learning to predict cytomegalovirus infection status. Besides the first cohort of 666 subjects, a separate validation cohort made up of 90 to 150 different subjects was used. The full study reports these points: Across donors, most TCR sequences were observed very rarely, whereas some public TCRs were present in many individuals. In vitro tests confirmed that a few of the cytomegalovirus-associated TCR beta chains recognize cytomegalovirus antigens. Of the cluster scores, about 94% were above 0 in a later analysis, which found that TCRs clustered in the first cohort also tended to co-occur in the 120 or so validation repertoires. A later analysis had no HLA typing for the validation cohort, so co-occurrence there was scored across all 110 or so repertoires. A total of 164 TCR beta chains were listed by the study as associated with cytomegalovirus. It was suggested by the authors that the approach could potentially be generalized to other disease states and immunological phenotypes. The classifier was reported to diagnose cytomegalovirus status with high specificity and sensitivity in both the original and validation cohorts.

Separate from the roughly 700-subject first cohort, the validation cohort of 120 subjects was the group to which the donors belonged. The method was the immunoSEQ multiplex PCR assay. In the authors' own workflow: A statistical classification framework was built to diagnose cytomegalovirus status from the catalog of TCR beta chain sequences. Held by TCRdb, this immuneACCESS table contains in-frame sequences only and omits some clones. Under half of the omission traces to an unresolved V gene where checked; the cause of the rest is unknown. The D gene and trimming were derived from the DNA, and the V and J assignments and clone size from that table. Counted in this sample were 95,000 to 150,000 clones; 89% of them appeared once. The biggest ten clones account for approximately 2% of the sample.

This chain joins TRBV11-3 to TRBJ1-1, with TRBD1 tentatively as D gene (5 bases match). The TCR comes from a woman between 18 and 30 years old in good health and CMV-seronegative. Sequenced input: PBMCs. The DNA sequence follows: TGTGCCAGCAGCTTTGAGGCAGGGATGGGTGAAGCTTTCTTT. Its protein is CASSFEAGMGEAFF.